This TCR beta chain was retrieved from a study of cytomegalovirus exposure and HLA in healthy donors. Study conclusions and caveats: Later analysis associated a missense DCLRE1C variant with TCR beta V- and J-gene trimming.

Healthy donors of bone marrow made up the group. V gave up 6 bases and J gave up 6 bases; unmatched junction bases: 4. Germline V lookup: CDR1 SQVTM, CDR2 ANQGSEA. The length of the CDR3 is 12 residues. This clone occurred once. The antigen remains unidentified. PCR involved 60 Vbeta and 13 Jbeta primers. Per the study methods: About 83 million unique TCR beta chains, about 12 million shared, were counted in a later analysis. Generated by immunoSEQ multiplex PCR, the TCRdb table keeps only in-frame clones and is missing some. V, J and clone size are taken as reported in that table, and D and trimming were inferred from the DNA itself. Seen here are around 200,000 clones, approximately 83% observed once, and the top ten hold roughly a tenth.

The sequencing input was PBMCs. This sequence originates from a woman aged 45-59 years in good health and CMV-seropositive. This sequence joins TRBV29-1 and TRBJ1-2; the match to TRBD1 covers 10 bases. The CDR3 sequence: CSVSGQGNGYTF. DNA for the CDR3: TGCAGCGTCTCGGGACAGGGGAATGGCTACACCTTC.